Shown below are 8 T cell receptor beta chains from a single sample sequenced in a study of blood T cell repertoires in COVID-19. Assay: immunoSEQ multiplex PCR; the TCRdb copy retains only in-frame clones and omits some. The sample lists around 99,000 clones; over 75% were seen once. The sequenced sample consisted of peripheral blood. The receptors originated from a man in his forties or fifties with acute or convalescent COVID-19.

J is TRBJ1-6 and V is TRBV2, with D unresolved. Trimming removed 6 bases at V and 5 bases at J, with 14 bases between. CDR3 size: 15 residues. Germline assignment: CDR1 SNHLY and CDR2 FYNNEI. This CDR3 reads CASRAGLINNSPLHF. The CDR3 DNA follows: TGTGCCAGCAGGGCGGGCCTGATAAATAATTCACCCCTCCACTTT.

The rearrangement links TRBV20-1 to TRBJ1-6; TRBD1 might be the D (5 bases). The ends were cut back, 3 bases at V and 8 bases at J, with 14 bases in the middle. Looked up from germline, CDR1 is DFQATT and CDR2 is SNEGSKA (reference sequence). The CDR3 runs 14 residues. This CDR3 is CSASRGGGDSPLHF. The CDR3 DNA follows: TGCAGTGCTAGTCGGGGGGGAGGGGATTCACCCCTCCACTTT.

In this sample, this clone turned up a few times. The CDR3 sequence is CASSNQRESLYEQYF. The CDR3 bases are TGTGCCAGCAGCAACCAGCGGGAGTCCCTCTACGAGCAGTACTTC. The chain employs TRBV5-4 and TRBJ2-7, with TRBD2 identical over 8 bases. The CDR3 length is 15 residues. In germline, CDR1 is SGHNT, CDR2 YYREEE (reference sequence). The V segment lost 4 bases and the J segment 3 bases; nucleotides outside the gene matches: 9.

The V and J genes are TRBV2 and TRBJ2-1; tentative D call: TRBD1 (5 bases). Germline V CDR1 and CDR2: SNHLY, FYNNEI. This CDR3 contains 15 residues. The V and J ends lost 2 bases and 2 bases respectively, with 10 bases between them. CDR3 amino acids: CASSEWQGPYNEQFF. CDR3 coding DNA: TGTGCCAGCAGTGAATGGCAGGGTCCCTACAATGAGCAGTTCTTC. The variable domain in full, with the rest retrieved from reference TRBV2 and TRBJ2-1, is EPEVTQTPSHQVTQMGQEVILRCVPISNHLYFYWYRQILGQKVEFLVSFYNNEISEKSEIFDDQFSVERPDGSNFTLKIRSTKLEDSAMYFCASSEWQGPYNEQFFGPGTRLTVL.

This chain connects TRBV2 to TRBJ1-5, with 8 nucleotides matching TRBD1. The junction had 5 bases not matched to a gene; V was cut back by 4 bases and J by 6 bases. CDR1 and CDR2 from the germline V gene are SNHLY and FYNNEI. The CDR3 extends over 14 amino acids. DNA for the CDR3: TGTGCCAGCAGTGGACAGGGACAGGTTCAGCCCCAGCATTTT. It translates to CASSGQGQVQPQHF.

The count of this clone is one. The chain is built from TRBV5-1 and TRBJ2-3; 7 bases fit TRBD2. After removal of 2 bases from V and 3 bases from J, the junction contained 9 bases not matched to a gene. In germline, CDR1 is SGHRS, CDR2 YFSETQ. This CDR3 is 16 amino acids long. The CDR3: CASSFTPAGATDTQYF. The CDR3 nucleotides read TGCGCCAGCAGCTTCACCCCCGCGGGAGCGACAGATACGCAGTATTTT.

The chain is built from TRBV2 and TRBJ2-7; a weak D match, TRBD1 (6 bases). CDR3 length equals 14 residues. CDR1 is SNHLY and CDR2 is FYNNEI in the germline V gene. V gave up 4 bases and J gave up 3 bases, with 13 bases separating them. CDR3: CASSGVGRGYEQYF. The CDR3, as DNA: TGTGCCAGCAGTGGGGTTGGCAGGGGCTACGAGCAGTACTTC.

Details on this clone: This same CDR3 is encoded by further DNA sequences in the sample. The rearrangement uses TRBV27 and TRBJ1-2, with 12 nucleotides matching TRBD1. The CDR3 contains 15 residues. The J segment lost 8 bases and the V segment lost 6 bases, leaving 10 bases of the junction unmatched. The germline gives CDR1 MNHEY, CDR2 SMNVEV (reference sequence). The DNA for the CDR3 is TGTGCCAGCAGCCCCGGGGGACAGGGGGCGCGCGGCTACACCTTC. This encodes CASSPGGQGARGYTF.